This entry describes one T cell receptor beta chain. This record comes from a study of monozygotic twins with cystic fibrosis. Generated by immunoSEQ multiplex PCR, the TCRdb table keeps only in-frame clones and is missing some. Here the sample spans tens of thousands of clones, 90% to 95% being singletons. This TCR was sampled from a boy between 2 and 15 years old with cystic fibrosis. The sample was blood.

The CDR3 nucleotides read TGTGCCAGCAGCCCCCAGAACACCGGGGAGCTGTTTTTT. Its protein product is CASSPQNTGELFF. The chain uses TRBV9 and TRBJ2-2, with D uncertain. This CDR3 region has 13 residues. The germline V gene encodes CDR1 SGDLS and CDR2 YYNGEE. The V end was cut by 4 bases, the J end by 1 base, with 5 bases between.